A single sample gave rise to the 16 T cell receptor beta chains below, sequenced in a study of blood T cell repertoires in COVID-19. Produced via immunoSEQ multiplex PCR; TCRdb's table is partial and in-frame only. The sample holds under 250,000 clones, about 89% seen once. Sequenced input: peripheral blood. The receptors were gathered from a woman aged 60-70 years who had recovered from COVID-19.

The rearrangement uses TRBV18 and TRBJ2-7; TRBD2 might be the D (5 bases). The CDR3 length is 13 residues. Germline lookup yields CDR1 KGHSH and CDR2 LQKENI. V was trimmed by 2 bases and J by 4 bases, leaving 9 bases between them. CDR3 in amino acids: CASSPGLGYEQYF. The CDR3 bases are TGTGCCAGCTCACCAGGACTGGGTTACGAGCAGTACTTC.

The CDR3 coding sequence is TGTGCCAGCAGCGTAGAACCTTTGGGCGCCTACGAGCAGTACTTC. Translation: CASSVEPLGAYEQYF. The rearrangement joins TRBV9 to TRBJ2-7; D uncertain. Trimming took 0 bases from V and 2 from J, leaving 12 bases between them. The CDR3 extends over 15 amino acids. Germline CDR1 is SGDLS and CDR2 is YYNGEE.

The chain combines TRBV2 with TRBJ2-4; D is unresolved. V dropped 3 bases and J dropped 0 bases, with 9 bases sitting between them. The CDR3 has 15 residues. The germline V gene encodes CDR1 SNHLY and CDR2 FYNNEI. The CDR3 spells CASSEQRVAKNIQYF. The CDR3 DNA reads TGTGCCAGCAGTGAGCAGCGTGTAGCCAAAAACATTCAGTACTTC.

The chain joins TRBV19 to TRBJ1-4; no reliable D call. The CDR3 has 16 amino acids. Germline V CDR1 and CDR2: LNHDA, SQIVND (reference sequence). Between the trimmed V and J ends, which lost 5 bases and 2 bases, there was a span of 15 bases. CDR3 loop: CASSYGREGTNEKLFF. The CDR3 region has the DNA TGTGCCAGTAGTTATGGTCGGGAAGGGACTAATGAAAAACTGTTTTTT.

The genes are TRBV28 and TRBJ1-6, with D perhaps TRBD1 (5 bases). Germline-derived CDR1 and CDR2 are MDHEN and SYDVKM. The germline V and J ends were trimmed by 3 bases and 4 bases, with 13 bases remaining between them. This CDR3 has 16 residues. CDR3 residues: CASSLGGRVYNSPLHF. The CDR3 DNA follows: TGTGCCAGCAGTTTGGGGGGAAGGGTATATAATTCACCCCTCCACTTT.

V gene TRBV6-5 combines with J gene TRBJ1-3; maybe TRBD1 (5 bases). Germline assignment: CDR1 MNHEY and CDR2 SVGAGI. The CDR3 spans 14 residues. V lost 0 bases and J lost 4, with 7 bases in between. The CDR3 is CASSYSTEGNTIYF. The CDR3 DNA is TGTGCCAGCAGTTACTCGACAGAGGGAAACACCATATATTTT.

This clone occurred a few times. The chain is built from TRBV28 and TRBJ1-2; 8 bases are a match to TRBD1. V was clipped by 2 bases and J by 4 bases; unmatched bases: 6. The CDR3 totals 15 residues. Germline V gene lookup returns CDR1 MDHEN and CDR2 SYDVKM. The CDR3 DNA is TGTGCCAGCAGTTTAGCGGGACAGGAAATCTATGGCTACACCTTC. Residues: CASSLAGQEIYGYTF.

The chain joins TRBV7-9 to TRBJ1-2; D gene ambiguous. Trimming left V 6 bases short and J 4 bases short, with 9 bases between. Germline V gene lookup returns CDR1 SEHNR and CDR2 FQNEAQ (reference sequence). The CDR3 spans 12 residues. The CDR3 nucleotides read TGTGCCAGCAGTATTACAGTCTATGGCTACACCTTC. It translates to CASSITVYGYTF.

This chain uses TRBV5-1 with TRBJ1-3, with 7 bases matching TRBD1. Germline lookup yields CDR1 SGHRS and CDR2 YFSETQ. Germline trimming cut 3 bases from V and 3 bases from J; bases unmatched to any gene: 3. CDR3 length: 14 amino acids. CDR3 sequence (DNA): TGCGCCAGCAGCTCCACAGGGGTTGGAAACACCATATATTTT. This translates into CASSSTGVGNTIYF.

The sample holds a few counts of this clone. The chain links TRBV7-9 to TRBJ2-7; tentatively, D is TRBD1 (5 bases). V shed 1 base and J shed 2 bases, with 9 bases lying between them. CDR1 is SEHNR and CDR2 is FQNEAQ in the germline V gene (reference sequence). The CDR3 loop spans 14 amino acids. The CDR3 spells CASSLDGRAYEQYF. DNA of the CDR3: TGTGCCAGCAGCTTAGATGGCAGGGCCTACGAGCAGTACTTC.

This clone was counted once. The chain is built from TRBV21-1 and TRBJ2-2; TRBD2 is the table's D call and was not checked against the DNA. TRBV21-1 is a known pseudogene. The CDR3 consists of 16 residues. The CDR3 spells CARGTSGGMDTGELFF. CDR3 coding DNA: TGTGCCAGGGGGACTAGCGGGGGAATGGACACCGGGGAGCTGTTTTTT.

This clone has more than one count but fewer than ten. The chain carries TRBV14 and TRBJ2-1; D may be TRBD2 (7 bases). The CDR3 has 12 residues. V gave up 4 bases and J gave up 10 bases, with 11 bases separating them. The germline V gene encodes CDR1 SGHDN and CDR2 FVKESK. As DNA, the CDR3 is TGTGCCAGCAGCCGGGAGGGGGGGGAGCAGTTCTTC. The encoded protein is CASSREGGEQFF.

The chain uses TRBV14 and TRBJ2-5, with a weak D call TRBD1 (6 bases). Germline-derived CDR1 and CDR2 are SGHDN and FVKESK. The V gene lost 4 bases and the J gene lost 1 base, with 10 bases spanning the gap. The CDR3 spans 14 residues. The CDR3 DNA reads as TGTGCCAGCAGCCCCCTCAGGGGCCAAGAGACCCAGTACTTC. Translation gives CASSPLRGQETQYF.

V gene TRBV7-2 combines with J gene TRBJ2-7; TRBD1 agrees at 8 bases. Germline V CDR1 and CDR2: SGHTA, FQGNSA. CDR3 length: 15 residues. J gave up 3 bases and V 6 bases, and 10 bases lay outside the gene matches. CDR3 in amino acids: CASRLGQGGDYEQYF. CDR3 bases: TGTGCCAGCAGACTAGGACAGGGAGGAGACTACGAGCAGTACTTC.

The chain combines TRBV27 with TRBJ2-5; 7 bases align to TRBD2. This CDR3 region has 14 residues. The ends lost 3 bases at V and 2 bases at J; junction bases unmatched: 3. Per the germline V gene, CDR1 is MNHEY and CDR2 is SMNVEV (reference sequence). The CDR3 is CASSFRGEQETQYF. CDR3 bases: TGTGCCAGCAGTTTTCGGGGGGAACAAGAGACCCAGTACTTC.

The chain is built from TRBV12-3 or TRBV12-4 and TRBJ2-2; D unclear. The CDR3 is 12 residues long. Trimming shortened V by 7 bases and J by 5 bases, and 8 bases separated the two germline ends. The CDR3 loop reads CASTQETGELFF. In DNA form, the CDR3 reads TGTGCCAGCACTCAGGAAACCGGGGAGCTGTTTTTT.